This is a list of T cell receptor beta chains from one sample in a study of blood T cell repertoires in COVID-19. Data came from immunoSEQ multiplex PCR; TCRdb stores just in-frame clones and leaves some out. The table records over 130,000 clones, under 85% of them present only once. The sample consisted of PBMCs or T cells enriched from blood (not recorded which). Source of these receptors: a woman under 30 who had been exposed to COVID-19. Both conserved end residues are part of each CDR3. Fields, in order: V gene, CDR3 length, J gene, clone size, D gene, CDR3 protein, CDR3 DNA. The D gene is left open where the match is weak. Size is omitted from some rows. Given values are once, few, many or a class for expanded clones.

TRBV15,16,TRBJ2-7,few,TRBD2,CATSGLGLAGANEQYF,TGTGCCACCAGCGGATTGGGACTAGCGGGAGCCAACGAGCAGTACTTC
TRBV25-1,13,TRBJ1-1,NA,NA,CASSPEGRTEAFF,TGTGCCAGCAGTCCCGAGGGGAGGACTGAAGCTTTCTTT
TRBV5-4,15,TRBJ2-7,NA,TRBD2,CASSPGTSGRNEQYF,TGTGCCAGCAGCCCGGGGACTAGCGGGAGGAACGAGCAGTACTTC
TRBV29-1,14,TRBJ2-3,NA,TRBD1,CSITRTGVSDTQYF,TGCAGCATCACCCGGACAGGGGTGTCAGATACGCAGTATTTT
TRBV11-3,16,TRBJ2-1,NA,NA,CASSSSDRFFDNEQFF,TGTGCCAGCAGCTCCTCCGACAGATTTTTCGACAATGAGCAGTTCTTC
TRBV30,16,TRBJ1-1,NA,NA,CAWSVLGLRGLLEAFF,TGTGCCTGGAGTGTACTAGGTTTGCGGGGGCTCCTCGAAGCTTTCTTT
TRBV12-3/TRBV12-4,12,TRBJ2-2,NA,NA,CASSFDTGELFF,TGTGCCAGCAGTTTCGACACCGGGGAGCTGTTTTTT
TRBV12-3/TRBV12-4,13,TRBJ2-5,NA,NA,CASSRQVAETQYF,TGTGCCAGCAGTCGACAGGTAGCAGAGACCCAGTACTTC
TRBV5-5,17,TRBJ2-6,NA,NA,CASSLVGGPSGANVLTF,TGTGCCAGCAGCTTGGTAGGAGGACCCTCTGGGGCCAACGTCCTGACTTTC
TRBV7-9,13,TRBJ1-2,once,NA,CASSPEPGDGYTF,TGTGCCAGCAGCCCAGAACCGGGTGATGGCTACACCTTC
TRBV18,12,TRBJ1-5,NA,NA,CASSPSNQPQHF,TGTGCCAGCTCACCTAGTAATCAGCCCCAGCATTTT
TRBV5-1,14,TRBJ2-1,NA,TRBD2,CASSSGTSVDEQFF,TGCGCCAGCAGCTCCGGGACTAGCGTCGATGAGCAGTTCTTC
TRBV2,12,TRBJ2-7,NA,TRBD1,CASEGQNYEQYF,TGTGCCAGCGAGGGACAGAACTACGAGCAGTACTTC
TRBV5-6,16,TRBJ1-2,NA,TRBD1,CASSRGGQGYNYGYTF,TGTGCCAGCAGCCGTGGTGGACAGGGGTACAACTATGGCTACACCTTC
TRBV6-1,16,TRBJ1-1,few,NA,CASSDWRWAEGTEAFF,TGTGCCAGCAGTGATTGGAGGTGGGCCGAGGGCACTGAAGCTTTCTTT
TRBV6-1,16,TRBJ1-6,NA,NA,CASSEMGRGANSPLHF,TGTGCCAGCAGTGAAATGGGGCGGGGGGCGAATTCACCCCTCCACTTT
TRBV19,16,TRBJ2-1,NA,NA,CASTTSGRRENNEQFF,TGTGCCAGTACCACAAGCGGTCGAAGGGAGAACAATGAGCAGTTCTTC
TRBV6-4,14,TRBJ1-6,NA,TRBD1,CASSRDSANSPLHF,TGTGCCAGCAGCCGGGACAGCGCCAATTCACCCCTCCACTTT
TRBV29-1,12,TRBJ2-1,NA,TRBD1,CSAPGQGDEQFF,TGCAGCGCCCCGGGACAGGGGGATGAGCAGTTCTTC
TRBV28,12,TRBJ1-5,NA,NA,CASRQSNQPQHF,TGTGCCAGCAGACAGAGCAATCAGCCCCAGCATTTT
TRBV18,15,TRBJ2-1,NA,NA,CASSPFSPGGNEQFF,TGTGCCAGCTCCCCCTTTAGCCCCGGGGGTAATGAGCAGTTCTTC
TRBV30,13,TRBJ1-1,NA,NA,CAWSVGGNTEAFF,TGTGCCTGGAGTGTAGGAGGGAACACTGAAGCTTTCTTT
TRBV2,13,TRBJ2-3,once,NA,CASNRANTDTQYF,TGTGCCAGCAACAGGGCAAACACAGATACGCAGTATTTT
TRBV29-1,13,TRBJ2-7,NA,NA,CSVEDPEGYEQYF,TGCAGCGTTGAAGATCCGGAGGGTTACGAGCAGTACTTC
TRBV7-9,18,TRBJ2-3,NA,TRBD2,CASSLIHTREGPGDTQYF,TGTGCCAGCAGCTTAATTCATACGCGGGAGGGCCCCGGAGATACGCAGTATTTT
TRBV25-1,16,TRBJ1-4,NA,NA,CASRRPAGLGNEKLFF,TGTGCCAGCAGAAGACCGGCCGGGTTGGGTAATGAAAAACTGTTTTTT
TRBV19,15,TRBJ2-7,few,TRBD2,CASSPLGGDNDEQYF,TGTGCCAGTAGCCCCCTGGGGGGGGATAATGACGAGCAGTACTTC
TRBV4-1,13,TRBJ2-1,NA,TRBD2,CASSQGMGEGQFF,TGCGCCAGCAGCCAAGGCATGGGGGAGGGGCAGTTCTTC
TRBV30,13,TRBJ1-5,NA,NA,CAWSEYINQPQHF,TGTGCCTGGAGTGAATACATCAATCAGCCCCAGCATTTT
TRBV18,15,TRBJ2-7,once,NA,CASSPRRELRREQYF,TGTGCCAGCTCACCCCGCCGGGAACTCCGAAGGGAGCAGTACTTC
TRBV30,15,TRBJ2-1,NA,TRBD2,CAWRFLAGGPNEQFF,TGTGCCTGGAGATTTCTAGCGGGAGGGCCGAATGAGCAGTTCTTC
TRBV6-5,16,TRBJ1-6,once,TRBD1,CASSYSPGQNNSPLHF,TGTGCCAGCAGTTACTCTCCGGGACAGAATAATTCACCCCTCCACTTT
TRBV6-5,15,TRBJ2-2,NA,TRBD2,CASSWERETTGELFF,TGTGCCAGCAGTTGGGAGCGGGAGACCACCGGGGAGCTGTTTTTT
TRBV7-9,16,TRBJ1-5,NA,TRBD1,CASSSPGVRGPQPQHF,TGTGCCAGCAGCTCCCCCGGGGTCAGGGGGCCTCAGCCCCAGCATTTT
TRBV7-9,16,TRBJ2-7,NA,NA,CASSSPRGSISYEQYF,TGTGCCAGCAGCTCCCCCCGGGGATCGATCTCCTACGAGCAGTACTTC
TRBV7-3,15,TRBJ2-7,NA,TRBD2,CASSLTSGRAYEQYF,TGTGCCAGCAGCTTAACTAGCGGGAGGGCCTACGAGCAGTACTTC
TRBV18,15,TRBJ2-7,NA,NA,CASSPQGGSSYEQYF,TGTGCCAGCTCACCCCAAGGGGGTAGCTCCTACGAGCAGTACTTC
TRBV29-1,15,TRBJ1-5,once,TRBD1,CSVALPGQGNQPQHF,TGCAGCGTTGCCCTACCGGGACAGGGTAATCAGCCCCAGCATTTT
TRBV11-3,16,TRBJ2-1,NA,TRBD2,CASSPTSGSSYNEQFF,TGTGCCAGCAGCCCGACTAGCGGGAGCTCCTACAATGAGCAGTTCTTC
TRBV7-2,15,TRBJ2-1,NA,TRBD2,CASSLALAGYNEQFF,TGTGCCAGCAGCTTAGCACTAGCGGGATACAATGAGCAGTTCTTC
TRBV29-1,16,TRBJ1-1,once,TRBD1,CSVGVMTGVQNTEAFF,TGCAGCGTTGGAGTTATGACAGGGGTTCAGAACACTGAAGCTTTCTTT
TRBV28,14,TRBJ1-2,NA,NA,CASSLMGGDYGYTF,TGTGCCAGCAGTTTGATGGGGGGGGACTATGGCTACACCTTC